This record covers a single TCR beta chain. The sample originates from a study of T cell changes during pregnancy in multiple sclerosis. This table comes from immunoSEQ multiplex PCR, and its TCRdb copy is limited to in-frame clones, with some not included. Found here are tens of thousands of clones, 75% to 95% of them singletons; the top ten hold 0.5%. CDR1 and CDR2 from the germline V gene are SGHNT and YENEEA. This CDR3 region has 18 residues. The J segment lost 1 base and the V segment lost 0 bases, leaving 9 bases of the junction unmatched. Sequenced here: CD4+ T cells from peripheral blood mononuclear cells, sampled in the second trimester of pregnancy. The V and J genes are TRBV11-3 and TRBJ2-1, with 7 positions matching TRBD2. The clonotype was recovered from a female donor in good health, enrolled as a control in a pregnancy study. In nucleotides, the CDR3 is TGTGCCAGCAGCTTAGACCAAGGCGGGAGTACGTCCTACAATGAGCAGTTCTTC. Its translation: CASSLDQGGSTSYNEQFF.